This TCR beta chain was recovered during a study of blood T cell repertoires in COVID-19. Sequencing was performed with immunoSEQ multiplex PCR; in TCRdb, only in-frame clones are kept and a portion is missing. The sample lists about 110,000 clones; 80% to 90% were seen once. V lost 8 bases and J lost 2, with 10 bases in between. Germline values: CDR1 MNHNY, CDR2 SVGAGI (reference sequence). CDR3 size: 12 residues. V usage is TRBV6-6 and J usage is TRBJ2-7; perhaps TRBD1 as D (5 bases). Sequenced input: peripheral blood. This receptor was identified in a man aged 35 to 55 with active or convalescent COVID-19. The DNA for the CDR3 is TGTGCCAGCCGACAGAACACCTACGAGCAGTACTTC. Translated: CASRQNTYEQYF.